The rows below give T cell receptor beta chains drawn from one sample of a study of CD8 T cells in Susac syndrome. TCRdb reprocessed the immunoSEQ multiplex PCR reads with MiXCR, giving one entry per CDR3 protein. Among roughly 130,000 distinct CDR3 sequences listed, 96% were seen once. Source material: CD4+ T cells from PBMCs. The receptors come from a human donor with Susac syndrome. Each CDR3 is given with its conserved first and last residue. Fields, in order: clone size, D gene, J gene, V gene, CDR3 protein, CDR3 DNA. D genes are given only for firm matches. Expanded clones get a size class; other rows say once, few or many, or leave the size out.

clone_size: once; d_call: -; j_call: TRBJ2-1; v_call: TRBV27; cdr3_aa: CASSSAWTTDEQFF; cdr3_nt: TGTGCCAGCAGTTCGGCCTGGACTACTGATGAGCAGTTCTTC
clone_size: -; d_call: -; j_call: TRBJ2-7; v_call: TRBV12-3/TRBV12-4; cdr3_aa: CASSLALYEQYF; cdr3_nt: TGTGCCAGCAGTTTAGCGCTCTACGAGCAGTACTTC
clone_size: -; d_call: TRBD2; j_call: TRBJ2-5; v_call: TRBV18; cdr3_aa: CASSLLAGAEETQYF; cdr3_nt: TGTGCCAGCTCACTCTTAGCGGGGGCTGAAGAGACCCAGTACTTC
clone_size: -; d_call: TRBD1; j_call: TRBJ2-7; v_call: TRBV2; cdr3_aa: CASSFGRGRRYEQYF; cdr3_nt: TGTGCCAGCAGCTTTGGCAGGGGGCGTCGATACGAGCAGTACTTC
clone_size: -; d_call: TRBD1; j_call: TRBJ2-6; v_call: TRBV30; cdr3_aa: CAWSVRLGQGAGSGANVLTF; cdr3_nt: TGTGCCTGGAGTGTACGTTTAGGGCAGGGGGCCGGCTCTGGGGCCAACGTCCTGACTTTC
clone_size: -; d_call: -; j_call: TRBJ1-1; v_call: TRBV30; cdr3_aa: CAWSVRAGDTEAFF; cdr3_nt: TGTGCCTGGAGTGTACGGGCCGGCGACACTGAAGCTTTCTTT
clone_size: -; d_call: -; j_call: TRBJ2-5; v_call: TRBV4-3; cdr3_aa: CASSQFAEETQYF; cdr3_nt: TGCGCCAGCAGCCAATTTGCGGAAGAGACCCAGTACTTC
clone_size: -; d_call: TRBD2; j_call: TRBJ2-1; v_call: TRBV28; cdr3_aa: CASSSNLAANYNEQFF; cdr3_nt: TGTGCCAGCAGTTCAAATCTAGCGGCTAACTACAATGAGCAGTTCTTC
clone_size: -; d_call: TRBD1; j_call: TRBJ2-7; v_call: TRBV20-1; cdr3_aa: CSALTGGKQYF; cdr3_nt: TGCAGTGCTCTGACAGGGGGCAAGCAGTACTTC
clone_size: -; d_call: TRBD1; j_call: TRBJ1-2; v_call: TRBV29-1; cdr3_aa: CSVGTGVDYGYTF; cdr3_nt: TGCAGCGTCGGGACAGGGGTGGACTATGGCTACACCTTC
clone_size: -; d_call: TRBD1; j_call: TRBJ1-1; v_call: TRBV2; cdr3_aa: CASSYLEQGVEAFF; cdr3_nt: TGTGCCAGCAGTTATCTGGAACAGGGGGTTGAAGCTTTCTTT
clone_size: -; d_call: TRBD1; j_call: TRBJ1-2; v_call: TRBV7-2; cdr3_aa: CASSTRQGPKLGYTF; cdr3_nt: TGTGCCAGCAGCACCCGACAGGGGCCTAAGCTCGGCTACACCTTC
clone_size: -; d_call: TRBD2; j_call: TRBJ2-5; v_call: TRBV18; cdr3_aa: CASSILAGEETQYF; cdr3_nt: TGTGCCAGCTCAATTCTAGCGGGTGAAGAGACCCAGTACTTC
clone_size: -; d_call: TRBD1; j_call: TRBJ1-3; v_call: TRBV27; cdr3_aa: CASSMGQGLGNTIYF; cdr3_nt: TGTGCCAGCAGTATGGGACAGGGGTTAGGAAACACCATATATTTT
clone_size: -; d_call: -; j_call: TRBJ2-7; v_call: TRBV4-3; cdr3_aa: CASSQEPRGTYEQYF; cdr3_nt: TGCGCCAGCAGCCAAGAACCCAGGGGAACCTACGAGCAGTACTTC
clone_size: -; d_call: -; j_call: TRBJ2-7; v_call: TRBV3-1; cdr3_aa: CASSQVSAGYEQYF; cdr3_nt: TGTGCCAGCAGCCAAGTTTCGGCCGGTTACGAGCAGTACTTC
clone_size: -; d_call: -; j_call: TRBJ1-5; v_call: TRBV30; cdr3_aa: CAWSPQGEGNQPQHF; cdr3_nt: TGTGCCTGGAGTCCGCAGGGAGAAGGCAATCAGCCCCAGCATTTT
clone_size: -; d_call: -; j_call: TRBJ2-1; v_call: TRBV29-1; cdr3_aa: CSVGILSLYNEQFF; cdr3_nt: TGCAGCGTTGGCATATTATCGCTCTACAATGAGCAGTTCTTC